The clone carrying this T cell receptor (beta chain) showed up just a few times. Its antigen is currently unknown. Germline loops: CDR1 LGHNA, CDR2 YSLEER. This CDR3 is built from 15 residues. The V end was cut by 2 bases, the J end by 4 bases, with 12 bases between. The source of the sample is a study of beta chain features in type 1 diabetes. Whole-study findings and limits: Diminished insertions and augmented deletions at VDJ junctions characterized type 1 diabetes patients. People with Type 1 diabetes carried modestly yet significantly shorter TCRB CDR3s in all four CD4+ subsets.

Reverse transcription of all isolated RNA meant that expressed TCRB transcripts were sequenced. The average output of naive, central memory and regulatory T cell samples was approximately 3.8 million reads. The method was immunoSEQ multiplex PCR; TCRdb's version includes in-frame clones alone and lacks a portion of them. The table lists roughly 160,000 clones, over 6% of them singletons. A CD45RO/CCR7/CD25/CD127/CD95/CD27 panel sorted naive, central memory, regulatory and stem cell-like memory CD4+ cells. Sequencing used central memory CD4+ T cells from blood. The rearrangement joins TRBV4-3 to TRBJ1-5, with D possibly matching TRBD1 (5 bases). The TCR sequence derives from a man between 18 and 29 years old with type 1 diabetes. The CDR3 coding sequence is TGCGCCAGCAGCCAACAGGTGGGGGGAAATCAGCCCCAGCATTTT. This translates into CASSQQVGGNQPQHF.